Below are 32 T cell receptor beta chains sequenced from a single sample in a study of blood T cells in healthy people across ages. Sample-barcoded 5' priming and a J-beta primer mix drove a second PCR of roughly 7 to 11 cycles. TCRdb reprocessed the 5' RACE reads via MiXCR and lists one record per CDR3 protein. The repertoire holds roughly 680,000 distinct CDR3 sequences, with about 51% as singletons. The sample taken for sequencing was blood. The receptors originated from a woman older than 75 in good health.

In regard to this clonotype: One end of the junction is discordant with germline, which a read error may explain. The chain's CDR3 is CACSLDGSSYNEQFF. The DNA for the CDR3 is TGCGCCTGCAGCTTGGACGGGAGCTCCTACAATGAGCAGTTCTTC. The chain couples TRBV5-1 to TRBJ2-1; possibly TRBD2 for D (6 bases). This CDR3 is 15 amino acids long. CDR1 SGHRS and CDR2 YFSETQ come from the germline V gene.

This clonotype was picked up a small number of times. This chain uses TRBV7-2 with TRBJ1-1; 7 nucleotides match TRBD1. Germline assignment: CDR1 SGHTA and CDR2 FQGNSA. With V trimmed by 2 bases and J by 3 bases, 15 bases remained unmatched. This CDR3 is 18 amino acids long. CDR3 residues: CASSLYRPGGRQYTEAFF. CDR3 DNA: TGTGCCAGCAGCTTATATAGGCCAGGGGGGCGCCAATACACTGAAGCTTTCTTT.

The V call is TRBV5-1, the J call TRBJ2-5; no reliable D call. The DNA matches TRBJ2-7 better at its end, which makes the J call doubtful. The CDR3 loop spans 13 amino acids. The germline gives CDR1 SGHRS, CDR2 YFSETQ. CDR3: CASSNTITYEQYF. The DNA for the CDR3 is TGCGCCAGCAGCAACACGATTACCTACGAGCAGTACTTC.

This chain connects TRBV27 to TRBJ1-5; possible D gene TRBD1, 6 bases. The germline V gene has CDR1 MNHEY and CDR2 SMNVEV (reference sequence). CDR3 length equals 14 residues. Trimming left V 4 bases short and J 4 bases short, with 11 bases between. The CDR3 loop reads CASSSWGPNQPQHF. DNA of the CDR3: TGTGCCAGCAGTTCATGGGGGCCTAATCAGCCCCAGCATTTT.

This clonotype has ten or more counts. The V call is TRBV24-1, the J call TRBJ2-5; maybe TRBD1 (6 bases). V gave up 3 bases and J gave up 1 base, with 11 bases separating them. Per germline, CDR1 KGHDR and CDR2 SFDVKD. This CDR3 spans 15 amino acids. In DNA form, the CDR3 reads TGTGCCACCAGTGATCCCGGACAGCTCCAAGAGACCCAGTACTTC. Its protein product is CATSDPGQLQETQYF.

The rearrangement links TRBV12-3 or TRBV12-4 to TRBJ1-5; D not resolved. The CDR3 loop spans 14 amino acids. The V gene lost 2 bases and the J gene lost 3 bases, with 8 bases spanning the gap. The CDR3 DNA reads TGTGCCAGCAGTTTAAGCCAGCCCAATCAGCCCCAGCATTTT. It encodes CASSLSQPNQPQHF.

The chain links TRBV2 to TRBJ2-1; D possibly corresponds to TRBD2 (6 bases). Trimming removed 1 base from V and 3 bases from J, with 10 bases in between. This CDR3 comprises 15 residues. Germline V gene lookup returns CDR1 SNHLY and CDR2 FYNNEI. The CDR3 sequence is CASSEDGSGYNEQFF. CDR3 coding DNA: TGTGCCAGCAGTGAAGACGGTAGCGGCTACAATGAGCAGTTCTTC.

This clonotype occurred many times. This sequence joins TRBV6-1 and TRBJ2-7; TRBD2 matches at 7 bases. The germline V gene encodes CDR1 MNHNS and CDR2 SASEGT. V dropped 9 bases and J dropped 2; count of bases not matched to a gene: 7. The CDR3 has 13 amino acids. The CDR3 DNA follows: TGTGCCAGTAGCGGCGGGAGAACCTACGAGCAGTACTTC. Encoded protein: CASSGGRTYEQYF.

This chain joins TRBV5-5 and TRBJ2-5, with TRBD1 identical over 7 bases. This CDR3 is 15 amino acids long. Per the germline V gene, CDR1 is SGHKS and CDR2 is YYEKEE (reference sequence). The trim removed 4 bases at V and 2 bases at J, leaving 8 bases unmatched. CDR3 amino acids: CASSAQTGTQETQYF. CDR3 DNA sequence: TGTGCCAGCAGCGCCCAGACAGGGACACAAGAGACCCAGTACTTC. The entire variable domain, with the rest obtained from reference TRBV5-5 and TRBJ2-5, is as follows: DAGVTQSPTHLIKTRGQQVTLRCSPISGHKSVSWYQQVLGQGPQFIFQYYEKEERGRGNFPDRFSARQFPNYSSELNVNALLLGDSALYLCASSAQTGTQETQYFGPGTRLLVL.

Details on this clonotype: This may come from a read error, since a much larger clone is one base off. DNA for the CDR3: TGCGCCGGCAGCCTGAGGGGCGGCGGTTACACAGATACGCAGTATTTT. Its translation is CAGSLRGGGYTDTQYF. V usage is TRBV5-1 and J usage is TRBJ2-3, with D perhaps TRBD1 or TRBD2 (5 bases each). CDR1 is SGHRS, CDR2 YFSETQ, per germline. This CDR3 has 16 amino acids.

This clonotype has a handful of counts. The chain links TRBV12-3 or TRBV12-4 to TRBJ1-2, with D hard to call. Trimming shortened V by 7 bases and J by 4 bases, and 10 bases separated the two germline ends. This CDR3 contains 12 residues. CDR3 coding DNA: TGTGCCAGCACCCCATCGGGCTATGGCTACACCTTC. Its translation is CASTPSGYGYTF.

V usage is TRBV2 and J usage is TRBJ2-7; the D gene is possibly TRBD2 (6 bases). Per germline, CDR1 SNHLY and CDR2 FYNNEI. With 7 bases removed from V and 10 bases from J, the gap between germline ends came to 23 bases. This CDR3 spans 14 amino acids. The CDR3 DNA reads as TGTGCCAGCACCCCCTGGGACTCCCAAGAGGCCCAGTACTTC. Its protein product is CASTPWDSQEAQYF.

About this clonotype itself: A junction end diverges from the germline sequence, so it may reflect a read error. The chain uses TRBV10-3 and TRBJ2-7; 9 nucleotides agree with TRBD1. The length of the CDR3 is 14 residues. Germline V gene data show CDR1 as ENHRY and CDR2 as SYGVKD. CDR3 sequence: CAISAGTGSCEQYF. In DNA, the CDR3 is TGTGCCATCAGCGCCGGGACAGGGTCCTGCGAGCAGTACTTC.

The V and J genes are TRBV4-1 and TRBJ2-3; D ambiguous. Trimming shortened V by 2 bases and J by 0 bases, and 24 bases separated the two germline ends. From germline, CDR1 is MGHRA and CDR2 YSYEKL. This CDR3 has 20 residues. The CDR3 bases are TGCGCCAGCAGCCAATTAGGGTCTTACAGACTTCTCGCTAGCACAGATACGCAGTATTTT. Translation: CASSQLGSYRLLASTDTQYF.

Many counts were recorded for this clonotype. V is TRBV29-1 and J is TRBJ2-5, with 12 bases lining up with TRBD2. V shed 6 bases, J shed 2 bases, and the junction held 7 bases outside the gene matches. Germline V gives CDR1 SQVTM, CDR2 ANQGSEA. The CDR3 has 15 residues. The CDR3 DNA follows: TGCAGCGTGGGATTCGGACTAGCGGGGCAAGAGACCCAGTACTTC. Its protein is CSVGFGLAGQETQYF.

This clonotype was seen more than once but under ten times. The gene calls are TRBV4-1 and TRBJ1-1, with 7 nucleotides matching TRBD1. J was trimmed by 1 base and V by 5 bases; bases with no gene match: 4. This CDR3 has 14 amino acids. Germline V gene sequence: CDR1 MGHRA, CDR2 YSYEKL. In DNA form, the CDR3 reads TGCGCCAGCAGCACCACAGGGGCGAACACTGAAGCTTTCTTT. This codes for CASSTTGANTEAFF.

J is TRBJ2-2 and V is TRBV29-1, with a possible D match to TRBD1 (6 bases). CDR3 length: 15 residues. V lost 7 bases and J lost 7, with 22 bases in between. Germline CDR1 reads SQVTM; CDR2 reads ANQGSEA. The CDR3 is CSAQGGSWSGGELFF. The CDR3 bases are TGCAGCGCCCAAGGGGGATCTTGGAGTGGCGGGGAGCTGTTTTTT.

This chain connects TRBV29-1 to TRBJ2-4; D remains unclear. Trimming cost V 3 bases and J 4 bases, with 10 bases left between them. The V gene's germline CDR1 is SQVTM and CDR2 ANQGSEA. CDR3 length: 13 amino acids. CDR3 residues: CSVEGTGKNIQYF. The CDR3 coding sequence is TGCAGCGTTGAGGGCACCGGGAAAAACATTCAGTACTTC. Full variable domain (outside the CDR3, taken from reference TRBV29-1 and TRBJ2-4): SAVISQKPSRDICQRGTSLTIQCQVDSQVTMMFWYRQQPGQSLTLIATANQGSEATYESGFVIDKFPISRPNLTFSTLTVSNMSPEDSSIYLCSVEGTGKNIQYFGAGTRLSVL.

This rearrangement joins TRBV2 to TRBJ2-3, with D tentatively TRBD1 (6 bases). The germline V gene has CDR1 SNHLY and CDR2 FYNNEI. Trimming stripped 4 bases from V and 4 bases from J, with 9 bases between. This CDR3 is 13 amino acids long. The CDR3 region is CASSAGVPDTQYF. Here the CDR3 DNA reads TGTGCCAGCAGTGCAGGGGTTCCAGATACGCAGTATTTT.

There are many counts of this clonotype. The rearrangement uses TRBV5-1 and TRBJ2-6, with TRBD2 matching 8 bases. The CDR3 has 16 amino acids. After removal of 0 bases from V and 10 bases from J, the junction contained 9 bases not matched to a gene. Germline-derived CDR1 and CDR2 are SGHRS and YFSETQ. For the CDR3, the DNA is TGCGCCAGCAGCTTGGGACTAGCGCGCGACGTTAACGTCCTGACTTTC. Its translation: CASSLGLARDVNVLTF.

This chain links TRBV6-5 with TRBJ2-3; 10 nucleotides line up with TRBD2. The V and J ends lost 4 bases and 9 bases, in that order; junction bases with no gene match: 10. Germline loops: CDR1 MNHEY, CDR2 SVGAGI. The CDR3 is made up of 15 amino acids. The chain's CDR3 is CASSSYVTSGYTQYF. CDR3 sequence (DNA): TGTGCCAGCAGTTCCTACGTGACTAGCGGGTACACGCAGTATTTT.

The chain combines TRBV5-1 with TRBJ2-1; tentatively, D is TRBD1 or TRBD2 (5 bases each). The CDR3 length is 16 residues. From germline, CDR1 is SGHRS and CDR2 YFSETQ. V was clipped by 0 bases and J by 7 bases, with 17 bases between them. The chain's CDR3 is CASSLAPGAMGNEQFF. In DNA, the CDR3 is TGCGCCAGCAGCTTGGCCCCCGGGGCCATGGGGAATGAGCAGTTCTTC.

In its sample, this clonotype was seen once. The gene calls are TRBV20-1 and TRBJ2-7; TRBD1 or TRBD2 may be the D gene (6 bases each). V lost 1 base, J lost 2 bases, and 12 bases lay in between. The CDR3 consists of 14 residues. The V gene's germline CDR1 is DFQATT and CDR2 SNEGSKA (reference sequence). The CDR3 here is CSARGLRGPYEQYF. The CDR3 DNA reads as TGCAGTGCTAGAGGCCTCCGGGGGCCCTACGAGCAGTACTTC.

CDR3 amino acids: CASSYGGGGPHNSPLHF. The CDR3 DNA reads as TGTGCCAGCAGTTACGGTGGGGGGGGGCCCCATAATTCACCCCTCCACTTT. The chain uses TRBV6-6 and TRBJ1-6; TRBD1 might be the D (6 bases). Per the germline V gene, CDR1 is MNHNY and CDR2 is SVGAGI (reference sequence). The CDR3 has 17 residues. V was clipped by 2 bases and J by 5 bases, with 16 bases between them.

V and J are TRBV29-1 and TRBJ2-1, with D unresolved. Looked up from germline, CDR1 is SQVTM and CDR2 is ANQGSEA. This CDR3 has 11 amino acids. Trimming took 6 bases from V and 0 from J, leaving 3 bases between them. The CDR3 here is CSVSSYNEQFF. The CDR3 nucleotides are TGCAGCGTAAGCTCCTACAATGAGCAGTTCTTC.

J is TRBJ2-3 and V is TRBV6-1; 10 bases line up with TRBD2. The CDR3 covers 17 residues. Germline V CDR1 and CDR2: MNHNS, SASEGT. Trimming took 6 bases from V and 2 from J; bases not matched to a gene: 11. The CDR3 spells CASRRRLAGGATDTQYF. CDR3 nucleotides: TGTGCCAGCAGACGCCGACTAGCGGGTGGGGCCACAGATACGCAGTATTTT.

This clonotype was found once. V gene TRBV7-8 combines with J gene TRBJ2-6; the match to TRBD1 covers 10 bases. Germline V gene data show CDR1 as SGHVS and CDR2 as FQNEAQ. This CDR3 contains 19 residues. V shed 2 bases and J 0 bases; nucleotides not matched to a gene: 7. Here the CDR3 reads CASSLMWTGGSSGANVLTF. The CDR3 bases are TGTGCCAGCAGCTTAATGTGGACAGGGGGGAGCTCTGGGGCCAACGTCCTGACTTTC.

V usage is TRBV28 and J usage is TRBJ1-4; D is unresolved. The germline V gene encodes CDR1 MDHEN and CDR2 SYDVKM. This CDR3 region has 15 residues. Trimming shortened V by 6 bases and J by 7 bases, and 18 bases separated the two germline ends. CDR3 coding DNA: TGTGCCAGCAGCGGACTCGCGGTGCATGGTGAAAAACTGTTTTTT. Translation: CASSGLAVHGEKLFF.

This clonotype was found many times. This sequence joins TRBV10-2 and TRBJ2-1; D gene ambiguous. CDR3 length: 16 residues. Trimming took 2 bases from V and 8 from J, leaving 19 bases between them. Per the germline V gene, CDR1 is WSHSY and CDR2 is SAAADI. CDR3 sequence reads: CASSEIFGNGGDEQFF. DNA for the CDR3: TGCGCCAGCAGTGAGATTTTTGGTAATGGTGGCGATGAGCAGTTCTTC.

About this clonotype itself: A single base separates this from a much larger clone, so it may be a read error. V gene TRBV9 combines with J gene TRBJ2-5; TRBD1 matches 8 bases. CDR3 size: 17 residues. Germline CDR1 SGDLS, CDR2 YYNGEE. V lost 0 bases and J lost 11; bases outside the gene matches: 18. The CDR3 here is CASSVVSGGMPYDEQYF. DNA for the CDR3: TGTGCCAGCAGCGTAGTCTCAGGGGGCATGCCATATGATGAGCAGTACTTC.

This clonotype was seen a handful of times. CDR3 loop: CASSPRRAGANTGELFF. DNA of the CDR3: TGTGCCAGCAGTCCCCGGCGGGCGGGGGCGAACACCGGGGAGCTGTTTTTT. The chain recombines TRBV12-3 or TRBV12-4 with TRBJ2-2, with 7 bases lining up with TRBD2. J lost 0 bases, V lost 5 bases, and 9 bases had no gene match. CDR3 length: 17 amino acids.

The chain is built from TRBV6-6 and TRBJ1-1, with D uncertain. Germline V lookup: CDR1 MNHNY, CDR2 SVGAGI (reference sequence). The CDR3 loop spans 11 amino acids. The germline V and J ends were trimmed by 7 bases and 7 bases, with 10 bases remaining between them. The CDR3 nucleotides read TGTGCCAGCACGAGCAAACGTGAAGCTTTCTTT. This translates into CASTSKREAFF.